This passage covers 20 T cell receptor beta chains from one sample sequenced in a study of cytomegalovirus exposure and HLA in healthy donors. PCR used 60 Vbeta primers and 13 Jbeta primers. TCRdb's copy holds only in-frame clones and misses some; the assay was immunoSEQ multiplex PCR. The sample includes about 120,000 clones, 60% to 85% of them seen just once. The sample was PBMCs. The origin of the receptors is a woman aged 35 to 49 in good health and CMV-seropositive.

The J gene is TRBJ1-1, the V gene TRBV7-2; D not certain. The CDR3 is 11 amino acids. Deletions cut 1 base from V and 7 bases from J, with 4 bases between. Germline CDR1 and CDR2: SGHTA and FQGNSA. DNA of the CDR3: TGTGCCAGCAGCTTAGTCGGTGAAGCTTTCTTT. Amino acids: CASSLVGEAFF.

The chain combines TRBV7-9 with TRBJ1-5, with TRBD1 matching 8 bases. Germline V gene sequence: CDR1 SEHNR, CDR2 FQNEAQ (reference sequence). The CDR3 has 14 amino acids. V trimming: 5 bases; J trimming: 5 bases; junction bases outside the gene matches: 5. The CDR3 sequence is CASSLTGEDQPQHF. The CDR3 DNA is TGTGCCAGCAGCCTGACAGGGGAAGATCAGCCCCAGCATTTT.

The chain couples TRBV29-1 to TRBJ2-7; 11 bases map to TRBD2. CDR1 and CDR2 (germline): SQVTM, ANQGSEA. This CDR3 is built from 16 residues. V trimming: 2 bases; J trimming: 2 bases; junction bases outside the gene matches: 8. The CDR3 DNA reads as TGCAGCGTTGAACTCCCTAGCGGGGGGAGCGCCTACGAGCAGTACTTC. Translation gives CSVELPSGGSAYEQYF.

This chain joins TRBV2 and TRBJ2-7; TRBD2 agrees at 7 bases. There are 14 residues in the CDR3. V was clipped by 2 bases and J by 7 bases; unmatched bases: 8. Germline V gene sequence: CDR1 SNHLY, CDR2 FYNNEI. This CDR3 reads CASSETGGSGEQYF. Here the CDR3 DNA reads TGTGCCAGCAGTGAAACGGGGGGATCGGGGGAGCAGTACTTC.

On this clone: This specimen includes other DNA sequences encoding the same CDR3. The CDR3 DNA is TGTGCCAGCAGCTCGTACAGGGGGAACACTGAAGCTTTCTTT. It specifies CASSSYRGNTEAFF. The V gene is TRBV7-9, the J gene TRBJ1-1; the match to TRBD1 covers 7 bases. This CDR3 is 14 amino acids long. V shed 4 bases and J 1 base; nucleotides not matched to a gene: 3. The germline CDR1 and CDR2 sequences are SEHNR and FQNEAQ (reference sequence).

The V call is TRBV5-4, the J call TRBJ2-4; D call uncertain. The CDR3 contains 15 residues. V was pared by 3 bases and J by 8 bases, with 18 bases between. Germline V gene data show CDR1 as SGHNT and CDR2 as YYREEE (reference sequence). The CDR3 spells CASSSSAPAGDIQYF. CDR3 nucleotides: TGTGCCAGCAGCTCTTCGGCCCCCGCTGGAGACATTCAGTACTTC.

The J gene is TRBJ2-3, the V gene TRBV10-3, with 7 bases that match TRBD2. The CDR3 is made up of 16 amino acids. J gave up 0 bases and V 4 bases, and 7 bases lay outside the gene matches. Germline V gene data show CDR1 as ENHRY and CDR2 as SYGVKD. The CDR3 spells CAISGTSGVSTDTQYF. For the CDR3, the DNA is TGTGCCATCAGTGGGACCAGCGGGGTTAGCACAGATACGCAGTATTTT.

The chain is built from TRBV5-3 and TRBJ1-2; D possibly corresponds to TRBD1 (6 bases). TRBV5-3 is placed among ORFs of uncertain function. Trimming removed 4 bases at V and 7 bases at J, with 20 bases between. CDR3 length: 15 amino acids. CDR3 bases: TGTGCCAGAAGCCTCCCCAGGACAGCCCCTTGTGGCTACACCTTC. Encoded protein: CARSLPRTAPCGYTF.

This rearrangement joins TRBV11-2 to TRBJ2-5, with TRBD1 identical over 7 bases. The J call may be mistaken, given a closer DNA end match to TRBJ2-7. The CDR3 sequence is 14 residues long. Looked up from germline, CDR1 is SGHAT and CDR2 is FQNNGV. The CDR3 reads CASSLMTGRYEQYF. As DNA, the CDR3 is TGTGCCAGCAGCTTAATGACAGGGCGCTACGAGCAGTACTTC.

The chain combines TRBV30 with TRBJ1-2, with TRBD1 identical over 9 bases. The ends lost 4 bases at V and 5 bases at J; junction bases unmatched: 11. Germline values: CDR1 GTSNPN, CDR2 SVGIG (reference sequence). The CDR3 loop spans 15 amino acids. The CDR3 here is CAWKDGTGTTYGYTF. CDR3 sequence (DNA): TGTGCCTGGAAAGACGGGACAGGGACTACTTATGGCTACACCTTC.

The chain couples TRBV6-5 to TRBJ1-1, with TRBD1 matching 7 bases. The CDR3 sequence is 14 residues long. Per the germline V gene, CDR1 is MNHEY and CDR2 is SVGAGI. The V and J ends lost 6 bases and 5 bases, in that order; junction bases with no gene match: 9. The chain's CDR3 is CASRRPGGRTEAFF. In DNA, the CDR3 is TGTGCCAGCAGACGACCAGGGGGTAGGACTGAAGCTTTCTTT.

V and J are TRBV2 and TRBJ2-4; TRBD1 agrees at 9 bases. This CDR3 contains 12 residues. V dropped 6 bases and J dropped 6; count of bases not matched to a gene: 0. Looked up from germline, CDR1 is SNHLY and CDR2 is FYNNEI. Here the CDR3 DNA reads TGTGCCAGCAGGGGACAGGGAAACATTCAGTACTTC. As protein: CASRGQGNIQYF.

This chain uses TRBV6-6 with TRBJ1-4; 7 nucleotides align to TRBD1. V lost 2 bases to trimming and J lost 7 bases; unmatched junction nucleotides: 7. The CDR3 covers 15 residues. The V gene's germline CDR1 is MNHNY and CDR2 SVGAGI (reference sequence). CDR3 sequence (DNA): TGTGCCAGCAGTTACCAACAGGGGATCGGTGAAAAACTGTTTTTT. Translating gives CASSYQQGIGEKLFF.

The CDR3 DNA reads TGTGCCAGCAGCTTTATATTTAGGGGGAGGGCGCACACTGAAGCTTTCTTT. Protein sequence: CASSFIFRGRAHTEAFF. The gene calls are TRBV7-9 and TRBJ1-1, with D tentatively TRBD1 (6 bases). The germline gives CDR1 SEHNR, CDR2 FQNEAQ (reference sequence). The CDR3 has 17 amino acids. Trimming cost V 3 bases and J 3 bases, with 20 bases left between them.

The J gene is TRBJ1-6, the V gene TRBV5-1; a weak D match, TRBD1 (5 bases). Germline loops: CDR1 SGHRS, CDR2 YFSETQ. The CDR3 covers 13 residues. V lost 1 base to trimming and J lost 9 bases, with 8 bases between them. CDR3 nucleotide sequence: TGCGCCAGCAGCTTGTGGGGCGTTTCACCCCTCCACTTT. This gives the protein CASSLWGVSPLHF.

This clone was seen a handful of times. The V call is TRBV2, the J call TRBJ2-3; 10 nucleotides match TRBD2. Looked up from germline, CDR1 is SNHLY and CDR2 is FYNNEI. V shed 6 bases and J 6 bases; nucleotides not matched to a gene: 12. This CDR3 contains 16 residues. The CDR3 DNA follows: TGTGCCAGCAGCGCCGACTTAGCGGGGGGAGTGGATACGCAGTATTTT. This translates into CASSADLAGGVDTQYF.

The chain joins TRBV6-6 to TRBJ2-5, with D perhaps matching TRBD1 (6 bases). In germline, CDR1 is MNHNY, CDR2 SVGAGI (reference sequence). Trimming stripped 5 bases from V and 5 bases from J, with 9 bases between. The CDR3 has 12 amino acids. CDR3 residues: CASSTGWETQYF. The CDR3 nucleotides are TGTGCCAGCAGTACAGGGTGGGAGACCCAGTACTTC.

This chain uses TRBV27 with TRBJ2-2; 7 nucleotides line up with TRBD1. The CDR3 is 16 residues long. Losses at the gene ends were 3 bases for V and 1 base for J; bases not matched to a gene: 5. Per the germline V gene, CDR1 is MNHEY and CDR2 is SMNVEV (reference sequence). The CDR3 coding sequence is TGTGCCAGCAGTTTTAAGGGGGCGATGAACACCGGGGAGCTGTTTTTT. Its translation is CASSFKGAMNTGELFF.

This clone showed up just a few times. CDR3 protein: CARRQAMNTEAFF. The CDR3 region has the DNA TGTGCCCGACGACAGGCAATGAACACTGAAGCTTTCTTT. V and J are TRBV6-6 and TRBJ1-1, with D maybe TRBD1 (6 bases). In germline, CDR1 is MNHNY, CDR2 SVGAGI (reference sequence). V dropped 11 bases and J dropped 0 bases, with 13 bases sitting between them. CDR3 length: 13 residues.

The rearrangement links TRBV5-1 to TRBJ2-7, with TRBD2 as a possible D gene (6 bases). Germline lookup yields CDR1 SGHRS and CDR2 YFSETQ. The CDR3 totals 15 residues. V lost 0 bases to trimming and J lost 2 bases, with 12 bases between them. CDR3 amino acids: CASSLDTGGPYEQYF. For the CDR3, the DNA is TGCGCCAGCAGCTTGGACACCGGGGGACCCTACGAGCAGTACTTC.